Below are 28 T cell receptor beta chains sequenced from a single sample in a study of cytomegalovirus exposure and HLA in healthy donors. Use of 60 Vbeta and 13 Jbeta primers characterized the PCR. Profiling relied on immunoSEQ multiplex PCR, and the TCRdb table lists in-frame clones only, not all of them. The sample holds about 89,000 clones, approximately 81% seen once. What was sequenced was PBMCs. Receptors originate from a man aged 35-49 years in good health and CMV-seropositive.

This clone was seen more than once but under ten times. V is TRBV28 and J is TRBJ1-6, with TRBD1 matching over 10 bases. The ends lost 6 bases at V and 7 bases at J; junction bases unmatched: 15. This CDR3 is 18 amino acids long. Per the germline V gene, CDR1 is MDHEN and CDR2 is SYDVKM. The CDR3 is CASRPETGGLEGNSPLHF. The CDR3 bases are TGTGCCAGCAGACCAGAGACAGGGGGCTTGGAGGGAAATTCACCCCTCCACTTT.

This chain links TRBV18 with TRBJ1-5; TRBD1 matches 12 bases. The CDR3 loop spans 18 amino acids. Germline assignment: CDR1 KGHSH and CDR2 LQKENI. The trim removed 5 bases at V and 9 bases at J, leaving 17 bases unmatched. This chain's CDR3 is CASSSGTGGVFQVGPQHF. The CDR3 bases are TGTGCCAGCTCATCTGGGACAGGGGGCGTTTTTCAGGTAGGGCCCCAGCATTTT. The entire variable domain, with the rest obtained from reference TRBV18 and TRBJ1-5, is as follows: NAGVMQNPRHLVRRRGQEARLRCSPMKGHSHVYWYRQLPEEGLKFMVYLQKENIIDESGMPKERFSAEFPKEGPSILRIQQVVRGDSAAYFCASSSGTGGVFQVGPQHFGDGTRLSIL.

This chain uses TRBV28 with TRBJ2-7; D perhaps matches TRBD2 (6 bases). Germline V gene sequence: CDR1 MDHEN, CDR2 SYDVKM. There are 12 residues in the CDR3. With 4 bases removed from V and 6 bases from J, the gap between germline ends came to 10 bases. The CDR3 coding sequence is TGTGCCAGCAGTTCCGGGACTTCCGAGCAGTACTTC. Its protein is CASSSGTSEQYF.

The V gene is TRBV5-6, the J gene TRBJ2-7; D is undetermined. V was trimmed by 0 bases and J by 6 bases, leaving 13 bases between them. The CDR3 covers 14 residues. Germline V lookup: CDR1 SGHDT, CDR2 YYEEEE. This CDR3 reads CASSLVSSYREQYF. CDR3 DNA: TGTGCCAGCAGCTTGGTATCTAGTTATCGCGAGCAGTACTTC.

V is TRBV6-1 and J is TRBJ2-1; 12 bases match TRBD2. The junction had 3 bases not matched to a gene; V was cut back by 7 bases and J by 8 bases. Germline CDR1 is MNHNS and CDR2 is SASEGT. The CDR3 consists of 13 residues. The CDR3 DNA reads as TGTGCCAGCACGACTAGCGGGAGTTATGAGCAGTTCTTC. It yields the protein CASTTSGSYEQFF.

CDR3 nucleotides: TGTGCCAGTAGCATGGGACAGGGGGCCTCCTACGAGCAGTACTTC. This encodes CASSMGQGASYEQYF. The rearrangement links TRBV19 to TRBJ2-7; 12 bases match TRBD1. The CDR3 contains 15 residues. After removal of 6 bases from V and 0 bases from J, the junction contained 3 bases not matched to a gene. CDR1 LNHDA and CDR2 SQIVND come from the germline V gene (reference sequence).

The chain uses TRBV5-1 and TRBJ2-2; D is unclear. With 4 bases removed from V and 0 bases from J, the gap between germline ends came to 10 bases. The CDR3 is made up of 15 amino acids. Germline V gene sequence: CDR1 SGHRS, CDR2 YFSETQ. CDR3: CASSVDKPNTGELFF. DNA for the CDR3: TGCGCCAGCAGCGTAGACAAACCGAACACCGGGGAGCTGTTTTTT.

CDR3 region: CASSQVVRADKAGDTQYF. CDR3 DNA: TGTGCCAGCAGCCAAGTGGTCAGGGCAGATAAAGCCGGAGATACGCAGTATTTT. The J gene is TRBJ2-3, the V gene TRBV4-2; D possibly corresponds to TRBD1 (5 bases). The CDR3 extends over 18 amino acids. Trimming shortened V by 1 base and J by 5 bases, and 22 bases separated the two germline ends. CDR1 and CDR2 from the germline V gene are LGHNA and YNFKEQ.

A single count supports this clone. The CDR3 here is CASSSLQGAHEQYF. The CDR3 DNA reads as TGTGCCAGCAGCTCATTACAGGGTGCTCACGAGCAGTACTTC. The chain combines TRBV11-3 with TRBJ2-7; a possible D gene is TRBD1 (6 bases). From germline, CDR1 is SGHNT and CDR2 YENEEA. Between the trimmed V and J ends, which lost 4 bases and 5 bases, there was a span of 15 bases. The CDR3 covers 14 residues.

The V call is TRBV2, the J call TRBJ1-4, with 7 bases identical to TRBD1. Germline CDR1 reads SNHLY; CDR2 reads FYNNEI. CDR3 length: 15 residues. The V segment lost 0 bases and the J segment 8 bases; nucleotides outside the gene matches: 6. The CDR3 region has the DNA TGTGCCAGCAGTGAAGCAACAGGGGCAGGGGAAAAACTGTTTTTT. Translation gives CASSEATGAGEKLFF.

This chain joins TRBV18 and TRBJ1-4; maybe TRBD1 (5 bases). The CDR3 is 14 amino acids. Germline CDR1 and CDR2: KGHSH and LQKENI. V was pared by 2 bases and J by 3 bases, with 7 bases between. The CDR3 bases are TGTGCCAGCTCACCAGAAGGGGCTAATGAAAAACTGTTTTTT. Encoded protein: CASSPEGANEKLFF.

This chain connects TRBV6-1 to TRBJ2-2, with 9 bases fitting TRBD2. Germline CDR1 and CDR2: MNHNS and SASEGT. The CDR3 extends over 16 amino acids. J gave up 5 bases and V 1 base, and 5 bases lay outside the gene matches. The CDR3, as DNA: TGTGCCAGCAGTGAAGAGGCGGGGGGGCCGACCGGGGAGCTGTTTTTT. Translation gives CASSEEAGGPTGELFF.

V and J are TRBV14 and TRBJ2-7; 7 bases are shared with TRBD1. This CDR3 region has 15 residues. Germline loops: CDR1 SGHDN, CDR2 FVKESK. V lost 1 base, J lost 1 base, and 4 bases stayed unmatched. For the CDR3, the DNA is TGTGCCAGCAGCCAAGCATGGGGACAGTCCTACGAGCAGTACTTC. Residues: CASSQAWGQSYEQYF.

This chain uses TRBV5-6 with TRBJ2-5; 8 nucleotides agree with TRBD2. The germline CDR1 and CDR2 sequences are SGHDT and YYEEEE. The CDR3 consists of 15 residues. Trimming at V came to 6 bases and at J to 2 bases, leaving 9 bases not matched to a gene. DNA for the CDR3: TGTGCCAGCACTTCGGGGGGGGGTCCGCAAGAGACCCAGTACTTC. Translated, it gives CASTSGGGPQETQYF.

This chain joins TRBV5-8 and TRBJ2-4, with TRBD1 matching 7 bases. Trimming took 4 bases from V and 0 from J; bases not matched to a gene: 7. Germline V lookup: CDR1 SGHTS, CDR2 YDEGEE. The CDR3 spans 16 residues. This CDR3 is CASSLGTAIAKNIQYF. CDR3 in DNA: TGTGCCAGCAGCCTCGGGACAGCCATAGCCAAAAACATTCAGTACTTC. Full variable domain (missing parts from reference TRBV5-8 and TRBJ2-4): EAGVTQSPTHLIKTRGQQATLRCSPISGHTSVYWYQQALGLGLQFLLWYDEGEERNRGNFPPRFSGRQFPNYSSELNVNALELEDSALYLCASSLGTAIAKNIQYFGAGTRLSVL.

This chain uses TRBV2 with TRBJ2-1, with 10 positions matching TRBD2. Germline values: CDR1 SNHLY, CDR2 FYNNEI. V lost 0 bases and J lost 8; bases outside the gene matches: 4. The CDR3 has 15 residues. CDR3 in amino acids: CASSEASGRAYEQFF. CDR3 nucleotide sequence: TGTGCCAGCAGTGAAGCCAGCGGGAGGGCCTATGAGCAGTTCTTC.

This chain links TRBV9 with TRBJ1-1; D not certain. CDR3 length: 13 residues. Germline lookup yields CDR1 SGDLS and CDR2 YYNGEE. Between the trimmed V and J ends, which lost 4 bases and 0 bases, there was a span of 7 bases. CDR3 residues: CASSPTVNTEAFF. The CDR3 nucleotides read TGTGCCAGCAGCCCAACAGTGAACACTGAAGCTTTCTTT.

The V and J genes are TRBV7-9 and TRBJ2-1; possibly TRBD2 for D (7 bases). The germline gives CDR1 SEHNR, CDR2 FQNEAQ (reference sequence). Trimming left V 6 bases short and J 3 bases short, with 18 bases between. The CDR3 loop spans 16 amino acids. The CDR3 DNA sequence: TGTGCCAGCAGTCCCGCCGGCGGGGGCCTCTACAATGAGCAGTTCTTC. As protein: CASSPAGGGLYNEQFF.

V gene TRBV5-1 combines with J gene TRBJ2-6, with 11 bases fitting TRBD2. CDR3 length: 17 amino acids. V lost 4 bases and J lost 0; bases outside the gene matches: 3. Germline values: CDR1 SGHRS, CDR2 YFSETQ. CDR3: CASSGTSGYSGANVLTF. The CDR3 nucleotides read TGCGCCAGCAGCGGGACTAGCGGATACTCTGGGGCCAACGTCCTGACTTTC.

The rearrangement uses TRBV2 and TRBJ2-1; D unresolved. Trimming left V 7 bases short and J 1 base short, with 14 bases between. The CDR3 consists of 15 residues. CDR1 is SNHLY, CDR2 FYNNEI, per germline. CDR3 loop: CASTANSPSYNEQFF. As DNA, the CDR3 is TGTGCCAGCACTGCCAACTCCCCTTCCTACAATGAGCAGTTCTTC. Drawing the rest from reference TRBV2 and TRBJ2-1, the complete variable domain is EPEVTQTPSHQVTQMGQEVILRCVPISNHLYFYWYRQILGQKVEFLVSFYNNEISEKSEIFDDQFSVERPDGSNFTLKIRSTKLEDSAMYFCASTANSPSYNEQFFGPGTRLTVL.

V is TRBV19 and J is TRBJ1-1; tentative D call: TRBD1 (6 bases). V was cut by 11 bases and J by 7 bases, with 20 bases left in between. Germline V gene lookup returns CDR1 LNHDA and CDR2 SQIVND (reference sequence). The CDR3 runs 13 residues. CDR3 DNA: TGTGCCGCCTATGGGTCGGGGGGCATTGAAGCTTTCTTT. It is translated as CAAYGSGGIEAFF.

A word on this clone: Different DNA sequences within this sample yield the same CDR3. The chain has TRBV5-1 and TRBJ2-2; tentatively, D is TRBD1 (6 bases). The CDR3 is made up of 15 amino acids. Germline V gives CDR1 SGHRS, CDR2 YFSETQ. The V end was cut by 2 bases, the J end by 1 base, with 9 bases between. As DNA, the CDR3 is TGCGCCAGCAGCTTAGGGGGATTGAACACCGGGGAGCTGTTTTTT. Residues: CASSLGGLNTGELFF. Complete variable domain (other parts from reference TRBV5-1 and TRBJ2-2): KAGVTQTPRYLIKTRGQQVTLSCSPISGHRSVSWYQQTPGQGLQFLFEYFSETQRNKGNFPGRFSGRQFSNSRSEMNVSTLELGDSALYLCASSLGGLNTGELFFGEGSRLTVL.

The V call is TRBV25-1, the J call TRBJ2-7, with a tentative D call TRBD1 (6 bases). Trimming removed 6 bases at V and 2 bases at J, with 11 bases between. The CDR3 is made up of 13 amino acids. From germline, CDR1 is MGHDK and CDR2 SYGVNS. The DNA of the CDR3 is TGTGCCAGCAGCAGGGGTCGGGCCTACGAGCAGTACTTC. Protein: CASSRGRAYEQYF.

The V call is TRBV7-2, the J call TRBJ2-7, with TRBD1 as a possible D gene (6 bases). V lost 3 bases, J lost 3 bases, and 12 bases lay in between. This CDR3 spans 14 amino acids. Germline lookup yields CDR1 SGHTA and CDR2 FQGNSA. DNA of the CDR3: TGTGCCAGCAGCTTGGGGGCATCTATCTACGAGCAGTACTTC. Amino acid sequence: CASSLGASIYEQYF. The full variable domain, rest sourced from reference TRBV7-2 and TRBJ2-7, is GAGVSQSPSNKVTEKGKDVELRCDPISGHTALYWYRQSLGQGLEFLIYFQGNSAPDKSGLPSDRFSAERTGGSVSTLTIQRTQQEDSAVYLCASSLGASIYEQYFGPGTRLTVT.

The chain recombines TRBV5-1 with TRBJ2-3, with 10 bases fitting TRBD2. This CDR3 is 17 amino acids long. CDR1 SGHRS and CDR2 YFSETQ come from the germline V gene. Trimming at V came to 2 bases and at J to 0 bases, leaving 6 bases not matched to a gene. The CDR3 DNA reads TGCGCCAGCAGCTTTAATCTAGCGGGAGTTAGCACAGATACGCAGTATTTT. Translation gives CASSFNLAGVSTDTQYF.

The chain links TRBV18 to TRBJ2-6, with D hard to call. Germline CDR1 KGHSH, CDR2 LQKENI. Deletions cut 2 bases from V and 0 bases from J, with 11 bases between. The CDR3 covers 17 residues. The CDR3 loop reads CASSPGLGISGANVLTF. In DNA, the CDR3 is TGTGCCAGCTCACCAGGCCTAGGTATCTCTGGGGCCAACGTCCTGACTTTC.

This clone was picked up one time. The CDR3 DNA reads as TGTGCCAGCAGTAACGGGGGGAGCTCTGGAAACACCATATATTTT. Translating it yields CASSNGGSSGNTIYF. The V call is TRBV6-5, the J call TRBJ1-3, with D perhaps matching TRBD1 (5 bases). The CDR3 is 15 residues long. Germline CDR1 MNHEY, CDR2 SVGAGI. Trimming shortened V by 5 bases and J by 0 bases, and 11 bases separated the two germline ends.

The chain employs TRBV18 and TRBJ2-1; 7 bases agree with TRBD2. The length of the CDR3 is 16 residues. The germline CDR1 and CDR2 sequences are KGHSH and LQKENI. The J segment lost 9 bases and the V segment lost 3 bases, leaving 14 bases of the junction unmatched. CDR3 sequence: CASSPLAPSGGGEQFF. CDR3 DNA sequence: TGTGCCAGCTCACCGCTAGCGCCCTCGGGGGGTGGTGAGCAGTTCTTC. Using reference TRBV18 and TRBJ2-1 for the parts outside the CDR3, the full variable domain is NAGVMQNPRHLVRRRGQEARLRCSPMKGHSHVYWYRQLPEEGLKFMVYLQKENIIDESGMPKERFSAEFPKEGPSILRIQQVVRGDSAAYFCASSPLAPSGGGEQFFGPGTRLTVL.